This T cell receptor beta chain came from a study of blood T cell repertoires in COVID-19. Study-wide background: Samples of COVID-19 (acute and convalescent) were obtained from the United States, Italy and Spain.

As processed by the authors: Estimates of nucleated cell counts were drawn from the amplification of reference gene primers. Libraries were prepared by immunoSEQ multiplex PCR; TCRdb keeps only in-frame clonotypes and omits some of them. D and trimming come from the DNA, and the V and J calls and clone size come from that table. Altogether approximately 240,000 clones are present, more than 70% being singletons, with the ten largest covering 2.1%. The sequenced material came from peripheral blood. The receptor was isolated from a woman between 40 and 50 years old who had recovered from COVID-19.

The CDR3 region is CASRRTGQGGLYEQYF. Written as DNA, the CDR3 is TGCGCCAGCAGGAGGACGGGACAGGGGGGCCTCTACGAGCAGTACTTC. The chain has TRBV10-1 and TRBJ2-7; TRBD1 matches at 11 bases. CDR3 size: 16 residues. V gave up 6 bases and J gave up 3 bases; unmatched junction bases: 10. Per germline, CDR1 WNHNN and CDR2 SYGVQD (reference sequence).